The 3 T cell receptor beta chains listed next were all sequenced from one sample in a study of shared clonotypes between healthy human individuals. This table comes from immunoSEQ multiplex PCR, and its TCRdb copy is limited to in-frame clones, with some not included. The sample yields around 2.1 million clones, approximately 95% seen once. The sample comprised naive CD4+ T cells sorted from blood. The subset: CD45RA+ positively selected. The receptor source for this set is a man between 18 and 29 years old in good health.

This clone was picked up one time. The chain recombines TRBV27 with TRBJ1-4; 7 bases map to TRBD1. After removal of 2 bases from V and 7 bases from J, the junction contained 16 bases not matched to a gene. CDR1 and CDR2 (germline): MNHEY, SMNVEV (reference sequence). This CDR3 comprises 18 residues. The DNA for the CDR3 is TGTGCCAGCAGTTTACGGATAAGGACAGGTCGAGGGGTTGAAAAACTGTTTTTT. Its protein is CASSLRIRTGRGVEKLFF.

The chain uses TRBV5-4 and TRBJ2-5, with TRBD1 as a possible D gene (6 bases). CDR3 length: 14 amino acids. Trimming cost V 4 bases and J 0 bases, with 10 bases left between them. Germline V gene sequence: CDR1 SGHNT, CDR2 YYREEE (reference sequence). The CDR3 DNA is TGTGCCAGCAGCGTAACAGGGAACCAAGAGACCCAGTACTTC. This gives the protein CASSVTGNQETQYF.

The V and J genes are TRBV5-1 and TRBJ2-7, with D maybe TRBD1 (8 bases). This CDR3 comprises 14 residues. Germline V gene lookup returns CDR1 SGHRS and CDR2 YFSETQ. Trimming stripped 4 bases from V and 4 bases from J, with 15 bases between. CDR3 protein: CASSATGEGYEQYF. The CDR3 DNA follows: TGCGCCAGCAGCGCGACAGGGGAGGGTTACGAGCAGTACTTC.